Shown below are 17 T cell receptor beta chains from a single sample sequenced in a study of blood T cells in healthy people across ages. Together with a sample-barcoded 5' primer, a J-beta primer mix was included in a second PCR lasting roughly 7 to 11 cycles. TCRdb re-derived calls from the 5' RACE reads in MiXCR, one entry per CDR3 protein. The profile covers about 630,000 distinct CDR3 sequences, with 20% to 25% appearing a single time and more than 3% taken by the ten largest. Sequenced: blood. Receptor source: a man between 65 and 85 years old in good health.

This clonotype occurred a few times. This sequence joins TRBV2 and TRBJ2-1; 12 nucleotides match TRBD2. V trimming: 6 bases; J trimming: 9 bases; junction bases outside the gene matches: 9. The CDR3 runs 15 residues. CDR1 is SNHLY, CDR2 FYNNEI, per germline. The CDR3 loop reads CASRRLAGDGGEQFF. CDR3 nucleotide sequence: TGTGCCAGCAGAAGACTAGCGGGAGACGGGGGTGAGCAGTTCTTC.

As regards this clonotype: Compared with germline, one end of the junction differs, possibly owing to a read error. The chain couples TRBV3-1 to TRBJ1-2, with D possibly matching TRBD1 (5 bases). The germline V gene encodes CDR1 LGHDT and CDR2 YNNKEL (reference sequence). This CDR3 contains 13 residues. The CDR3 coding sequence is TGTGCCAGCAGCCAAATTAACCGGGGCGGCTGCACCTTC. Protein sequence: CASSQINRGGCTF.

This chain connects TRBV20-1 to TRBJ2-1; D is unresolved. This CDR3 region has 15 residues. Germline V gene sequence: CDR1 DFQATT, CDR2 SNEGSKA (reference sequence). V gave up 6 bases and J gave up 0 bases, with 15 bases separating them. The CDR3 loop reads CSAVDWRHSYNEQFF. CDR3 sequence (DNA): TGCAGTGCCGTCGACTGGCGGCACTCCTACAATGAGCAGTTCTTC.

The rearrangement links TRBV20-1 to TRBJ2-7; 10 nucleotides match TRBD1. The CDR3 runs 14 residues. Germline V gene sequence: CDR1 DFQATT, CDR2 SNEGSKA (reference sequence). Trimming removed 6 bases from V and 2 bases from J; junction bases left unmatched: 7. The CDR3 loop reads CSARRTGGTYEQYF. In DNA form, the CDR3 reads TGCAGTGCCCGAAGGACAGGGGGGACCTACGAGCAGTACTTC.

This clonotype was counted a few times. The chain carries TRBV4-1 and TRBJ2-1; TRBD2 matches 8 bases. J lost 4 bases, V lost 0 bases, and 8 bases had no gene match. CDR1 and CDR2 (germline): MGHRA, YSYEKL. The CDR3 has 17 residues. This CDR3 reads CASSQETSGGVYNEQFF. The CDR3 nucleotides read TGCGCCAGCAGCCAAGAAACTAGCGGTGGTGTATACAATGAGCAGTTCTTC.

The V gene is TRBV7-3, the J gene TRBJ2-3; weak D call: TRBD1 (5 bases). CDR3 length: 16 amino acids. Germline-derived CDR1 and CDR2 are SGHTA and FQGTGA. Trimming cost V 5 bases and J 3 bases, with 18 bases left between them. CDR3 nucleotides: TGTGCCAGCAGCCCCCGCCAGGGAAGTAGGACAGATACGCAGTATTTT. Translation: CASSPRQGSRTDTQYF.

Comment on this clonotype: The junction departs from the called germline gene at one end, perhaps through a read error. The chain recombines TRBV5-6 with TRBJ2-5; D is possibly TRBD2 (5 bases). This CDR3 has 14 residues. CDR1 and CDR2 (germline): SGHDT, YYEEEE. CDR3 sequence: CASSPSSVGETLYF. Written as DNA, the CDR3 is TGTGCCAGCAGCCCGTCATCGGTCGGGGAGACCCTGTACTTC.

With regard to this clonotype: The junction does not match germline at one end; this may be a read error. This chain uses TRBV20-1 with TRBJ1-3, with D uncertain. CDR1 and CDR2 from the germline V gene are DFQATT and SNEGSKA (reference sequence). This CDR3 is 13 amino acids long. CDR3 in DNA: TGCAGTACCATACCGATCTCTGGAAACACCACATATTTT. Encoded protein: CSTIPISGNTTYF.

This clonotype has a single count. Its ends do not fully match the called genes, so a read error is possible. The chain uses TRBV7-7 and TRBJ2-3; D is unresolved. This CDR3 contains 14 residues. CDR1 and CDR2 from the germline V gene are SSHAT and FNYEAQ (reference sequence). The CDR3 DNA follows: TGTGCTAGCAGCCCCGGGCCCCAAATTGCCCCGCAGTATTTT. Amino acid sequence: CASSPGPQIAPQYF.

The chain is built from TRBV10-3 and TRBJ1-2, with a possible D match to TRBD1 (6 bases). V lost 5 bases and J 3 bases, leaving 13 bases between the germline ends. Germline CDR1 ENHRY, CDR2 SYGVKD. The CDR3 covers 14 residues. The CDR3 spells CAISNSGTHYGYTF. The CDR3 coding sequence is TGTGCCATCAGTAATTCCGGGACACACTATGGCTACACCTTC.

This clonotype turned up a few times. This rearrangement joins TRBV20-1 to TRBJ2-4, with D perhaps matching TRBD1 (7 bases). The CDR3 is 12 amino acids. Trimming stripped 3 bases from V and 9 bases from J, with 12 bases between. In germline, CDR1 is DFQATT, CDR2 SNEGSKA (reference sequence). The CDR3 loop reads CSASRGASIQYF. Here the CDR3 DNA reads TGCAGTGCTAGCAGGGGGGCCAGCATTCAGTACTTC.

The rearrangement joins TRBV20-1 to TRBJ1-4, with TRBD1 matching 7 bases. Germline V gives CDR1 DFQATT, CDR2 SNEGSKA (reference sequence). CDR3 size: 13 residues. V was pared by 8 bases and J by 2 bases, with 5 bases of the junction left unmatched. CDR3 DNA sequence: TGCAGTATCCGGACAGGCACTAATGAAAAACTGTTTTTT. Its translation is CSIRTGTNEKLFF.

The genes are TRBV28 and TRBJ2-7; a weak D match, TRBD2 (6 bases). The CDR3 has 15 residues. With 1 base removed from V and 3 bases from J, the gap between germline ends came to 13 bases. Germline CDR1 MDHEN, CDR2 SYDVKM. The CDR3 nucleotides are TGTGCCAGCAGTTTATACGGGAGCCTGAACTACGAGCAGTACTTC. Translated, it gives CASSLYGSLNYEQYF.

Only a few counts were recorded for this clonotype. The V call is TRBV5-1, the J call TRBJ1-3, with 7 positions matching TRBD1. The CDR3 has 13 residues. V gave up 2 bases and J gave up 9 bases; unmatched junction bases: 5. Germline V lookup: CDR1 SGHRS, CDR2 YFSETQ. CDR3 in DNA: TGCGCCAGCAGCTTCGACAGGGAAGGCACCATATATTTT. It encodes CASSFDREGTIYF. The full variable domain, rest sourced from reference TRBV5-1 and TRBJ1-3, is KAGVTQTPRYLIKTRGQQVTLSCSPISGHRSVSWYQQTPGQGLQFLFEYFSETQRNKGNFPGRFSGRQFSNSRSEMNVSTLELGDSALYLCASSFDREGTIYFGEGSWLTVV.

This clonotype was seen ten or more times. The CDR3 reads CASSGQGAGDYGYTF. CDR3 sequence (DNA): TGTGCCAGCAGTGGACAGGGGGCGGGAGACTATGGCTACACCTTC. The chain employs TRBV6-5 and TRBJ1-2, with TRBD1 identical over 11 bases. The length of the CDR3 is 15 residues. Germline-derived CDR1 and CDR2 are MNHEY and SVGAGI. After removal of 5 bases from V and 3 bases from J, the junction contained 5 bases not matched to a gene.

In its sample, this clonotype was seen a few times. The CDR3 DNA reads TGTGCCAGCAGTTACTCAACCGGGCTAGCCCGTAGCACAGATACGCAGTATTTT. It specifies CASSYSTGLARSTDTQYF. The chain uses TRBV6-5 and TRBJ2-3, with D perhaps matching TRBD2 (5 bases). There are 18 residues in the CDR3. V gave up 0 bases and J gave up 0 bases, with 16 bases separating them. Germline V lookup: CDR1 MNHEY, CDR2 SVGAGI.

The V and J genes are TRBV20-1 and TRBJ2-5; D perhaps matches TRBD1 (5 bases). The CDR3 covers 13 residues. The ends were cut back, 5 bases at V and 3 bases at J, with 13 bases in the middle. Germline V lookup: CDR1 DFQATT, CDR2 SNEGSKA (reference sequence). Here the CDR3 DNA reads TGCAGTGCTTACCCAGGGAAAGAAGAGACCCAGTACTTC. It specifies CSAYPGKEETQYF.